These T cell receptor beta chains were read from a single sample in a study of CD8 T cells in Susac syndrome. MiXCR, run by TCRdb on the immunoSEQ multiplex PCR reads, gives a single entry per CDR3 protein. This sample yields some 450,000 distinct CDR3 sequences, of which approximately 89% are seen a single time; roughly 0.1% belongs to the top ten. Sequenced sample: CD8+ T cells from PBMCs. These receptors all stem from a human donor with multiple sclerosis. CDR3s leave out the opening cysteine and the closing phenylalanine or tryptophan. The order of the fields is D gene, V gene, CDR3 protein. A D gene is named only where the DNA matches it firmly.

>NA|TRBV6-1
ASSLTVVNYGYT
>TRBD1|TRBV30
AWSTGTGGSAQH
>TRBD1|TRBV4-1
ASSQSQGATGELF
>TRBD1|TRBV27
ASSSPGQGLAGSYEQY
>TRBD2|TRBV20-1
SARGLGVSTSGIYNEQF
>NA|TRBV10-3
AIRELADKNTEAF
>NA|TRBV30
AWGRPGQTYEQY
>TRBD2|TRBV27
ASGTWRTSGRSTDTQY
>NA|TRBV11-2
ASSFVAYEQY
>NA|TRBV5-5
ASSPLHRSTSGANVLT
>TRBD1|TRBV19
ASSQGQDSYEQY
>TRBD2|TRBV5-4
ASSLPGGAEQY
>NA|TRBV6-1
ASRPLGRYEQY
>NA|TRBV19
ASRFSGGPISYEQY
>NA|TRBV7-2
ASSSSDGAPGELF
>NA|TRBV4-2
ASSQGDQGGYNEQF
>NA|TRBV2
ASLGTTYEQY
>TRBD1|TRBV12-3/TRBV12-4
ASKWGGTGSSYEQY
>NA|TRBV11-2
ASSLDPRTESYNEQF
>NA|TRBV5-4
ASSFLGSEAF
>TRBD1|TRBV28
ASSSDRGASPLH
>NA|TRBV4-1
ASSQEGRAQETQY
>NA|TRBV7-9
ASSPPTAGTEAF
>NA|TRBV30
AWSAVDFTYNEQF
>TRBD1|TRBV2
AIGTGYLYGYT
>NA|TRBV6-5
ASNKEVGQTQY
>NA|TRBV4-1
ASSQLAGDTEQF
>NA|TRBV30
AWSGAGANYGYT
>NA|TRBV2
ASALHGGRVEQY
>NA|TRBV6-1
ASSDFHGTYEQY
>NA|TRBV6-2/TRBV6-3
ASSSDSSSYNEQF
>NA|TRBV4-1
ASSQVGTPISYEQY
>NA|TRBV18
ASSPPESDYSNQPQH
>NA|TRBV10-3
AISEGSSAASNYGYT
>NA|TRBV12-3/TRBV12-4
ASSLGGVYGYT
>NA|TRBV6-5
ASSFDRYRGNEQF